Below are 27 T cell receptor beta chains sequenced from a single sample in a study of cytomegalovirus exposure and HLA in healthy donors. 60 Vbeta and 13 Jbeta primers were used in PCR. Repertoires were generated with immunoSEQ multiplex PCR, while TCRdb's copy carries only in-frame clones and drops some. The table lists 100,000 to 150,000 clones, roughly 80% of them singletons. Sequencing was done on a sample of PBMCs. These receptors came from a male donor in good health and CMV-seronegative.

In its sample, this clone was seen a few times. This chain uses TRBV25-1 with TRBJ2-7, with D possibly matching TRBD1 (6 bases). The CDR3 has 15 amino acids. Germline V gene sequence: CDR1 MGHDK, CDR2 SYGVNS. Trimming cost V 4 bases and J 1 base, with 14 bases left between them. The CDR3 sequence is CASSATDSESYEQYF. As DNA, the CDR3 is TGTGCCAGCAGTGCTACGGACAGCGAGTCCTACGAGCAGTACTTC.

The chain combines TRBV5-1 with TRBJ2-5; D not resolved. The end of the DNA aligns better with TRBJ2-7, so the J call may be wrong. Germline lookup yields CDR1 SGHRS and CDR2 YFSETQ. The CDR3 has 14 amino acids. This CDR3 is CASSLGHAIYEQYF. The CDR3 region has the DNA TGCGCCAGCAGCTTGGGACACGCCATCTACGAGCAGTACTTC.

The table lists this clone with a few counts. J is TRBJ2-7 and V is TRBV4-3, with 9 bases matching TRBD2. V shed 1 base and J 7 bases; nucleotides not matched to a gene: 11. Per the germline V gene, CDR1 is LGHNA and CDR2 is YSLEER. The CDR3 has 16 amino acids. CDR3 region: CASSQGPAGGLSEQYF. The CDR3, as DNA: TGCGCCAGCAGCCAAGGCCCAGCGGGGGGCCTTAGTGAGCAGTACTTC.

V and J are TRBV5-4 and TRBJ2-1; D possibly corresponds to TRBD1 (6 bases). The CDR3 extends over 15 amino acids. With 3 bases removed from V and 8 bases from J, the gap between germline ends came to 18 bases. CDR1 is SGHNT, CDR2 YYREEE, per germline (reference sequence). This chain's CDR3 is CASSSNLRGPHEQFF. For the CDR3, the DNA is TGTGCCAGCAGCTCAAACCTCAGGGGTCCTCATGAGCAGTTCTTC.

The chain carries TRBV4-2 and TRBJ2-1; 10 bases are a match to TRBD2. Germline CDR1 LGHNA, CDR2 YNFKEQ. After removal of 1 base from V and 0 bases from J, the junction contained 6 bases not matched to a gene. The CDR3 consists of 18 residues. CDR3 coding DNA: TGTGCCAGCAGCCAAGTCCCTAGCGGGGGTAACTCCTACAATGAGCAGTTCTTC. Protein sequence: CASSQVPSGGNSYNEQFF.

The V and J genes are TRBV11-2 and TRBJ2-3, with 10 bases that match TRBD2. CDR1 and CDR2 from the germline V gene are SGHAT and FQNNGV. With 5 bases clipped from V and 2 bases from J, the junction kept 13 bases outside the gene matches. This CDR3 region has 18 residues. The CDR3 region is CASSPGLADAFFTDTQYF. In DNA, the CDR3 is TGTGCCAGCAGCCCCGGACTAGCGGATGCCTTTTTCACAGATACGCAGTATTTT.

In its sample, this clone was seen a few times. The J gene is TRBJ2-2, the V gene TRBV2, with D maybe TRBD2 (5 bases). The CDR3 has 15 residues. V was cut by 8 bases and J by 4 bases, with 17 bases left in between. Germline CDR1 is SNHLY and CDR2 is FYNNEI. The CDR3 DNA is TGTGCCAGCCAGAGGGCCGAGTCGGGCACCGGGGAGCTGTTTTTT. Protein product: CASQRAESGTGELFF.

The rearrangement joins TRBV18 to TRBJ2-2; 9 positions agree with TRBD1. CDR1 and CDR2 (germline): KGHSH, LQKENI. Trimming at V came to 0 bases and at J to 5 bases, leaving 4 bases not matched to a gene. This CDR3 contains 16 residues. The CDR3 DNA reads TGTGCCAGCTCACCACCGGGACAGGGATGGACCGGGGAGCTGTTTTTT. This encodes CASSPPGQGWTGELFF. Looking up the rest from reference TRBV18 and TRBJ2-2 gives the full variable domain: NAGVMQNPRHLVRRRGQEARLRCSPMKGHSHVYWYRQLPEEGLKFMVYLQKENIIDESGMPKERFSAEFPKEGPSILRIQQVVRGDSAAYFCASSPPGQGWTGELFFGEGSRLTVL.

The chain joins TRBV21-1 to TRBJ1-3; TRBD1 is the table's D call, not checked against the DNA. TRBV21-1 is labeled a pseudogene. The CDR3 covers 15 residues. For the CDR3, the DNA is TGTGCCAGCAGCACCAGGATGCTCTCTGGAAACACCATATATTTT. Translated, it gives CASSTRMLSGNTIYF.

V is TRBV5-1 and J is TRBJ1-4; D gene uncertain. Germline values: CDR1 SGHRS, CDR2 YFSETQ. CDR3 length: 14 amino acids. The V and J ends lost 0 bases and 8 bases respectively, with 11 bases between them. The CDR3 here is CASSLDTPREKLFF. The CDR3 DNA reads as TGCGCCAGCAGCTTGGATACGCCCAGAGAAAAACTGTTTTTT.

This rearrangement joins TRBV10-3 to TRBJ1-6, with 7 positions matching TRBD1. Germline V gene data show CDR1 as ENHRY and CDR2 as SYGVKD. The CDR3 is 16 amino acids. The junction had 10 bases not matched to a gene; V was cut back by 4 bases and J by 7 bases. CDR3 coding DNA: TGTGCCATCAGTGGCAAGGGGGCGCCGGGGAATTCACCCCTCCACTTT. Amino acid sequence: CAISGKGAPGNSPLHF.

The CDR3 region is CSASKGKLFF. Here the CDR3 DNA reads TGCAGTGCTAGTAAGGGGAAACTGTTTTTT. The V and J genes are TRBV20-1 and TRBJ1-4, with a tentative D call TRBD1 (5 bases). Trimming removed 3 bases from V and 11 bases from J, with 7 bases in between. CDR3 length: 10 amino acids. Looked up from germline, CDR1 is DFQATT and CDR2 is SNEGSKA (reference sequence).

The chain combines TRBV5-4 with TRBJ1-1; possibly TRBD1 for D (5 bases). Germline-derived CDR1 and CDR2 are SGHNT and YYREEE (reference sequence). Trimming removed 4 bases from V and 5 bases from J, with 9 bases in between. CDR3 length: 12 amino acids. The CDR3 protein is CASSQGRTEAFF. The DNA of the CDR3 is TGTGCCAGCAGCCAGGGCCGAACTGAAGCTTTCTTT.

This chain connects TRBV27 to TRBJ2-1; perhaps TRBD1 as D (5 bases). In germline, CDR1 is MNHEY, CDR2 SMNVEV (reference sequence). Trimming stripped 11 bases from V and 3 bases from J, with 17 bases between. The CDR3 is 14 residues long. The CDR3 sequence is CASTPTGNYNEQFF. Here the CDR3 DNA reads TGTGCCTCTACCCCCACAGGCAACTACAATGAGCAGTTCTTC.

The rearrangement joins TRBV4-1 to TRBJ2-1; D remains ambiguous. This CDR3 is built from 12 residues. V was cut by 0 bases and J by 11 bases, with 8 bases left in between. Germline V gives CDR1 MGHRA, CDR2 YSYEKL. The CDR3, as DNA: TGCGCCAGCAGCCAAGACCTCGGTAAGCAGTTCTTC. Protein sequence: CASSQDLGKQFF.

The chain has TRBV5-6 and TRBJ1-4; D might be TRBD1 (5 bases). Germline lookup yields CDR1 SGHDT and CDR2 YYEEEE. V gave up 0 bases and J gave up 8 bases, with 11 bases separating them. The CDR3 is 14 amino acids. CDR3 nucleotides: TGTGCCAGCAGCTTGGAGGGGAAGGGGGAAAAACTGTTTTTT. Translating gives CASSLEGKGEKLFF. The full variable domain, its missing parts supplied by reference TRBV5-6 and TRBJ1-4, is DAGVTQSPTHLIKTRGQQVTLRCSPKSGHDTVSWYQQALGQGPQFIFQYYEEEERQRGNFPDRFSGHQFPNYSSELNVNALLLGDSALYLCASSLEGKGEKLFFGSGTQLSVL.

The rearrangement joins TRBV27 to TRBJ2-7, with no clear D. CDR3 length: 13 residues. V lost 1 base to trimming and J lost 6 bases, with 10 bases between them. Germline V CDR1 and CDR2: MNHEY, SMNVEV (reference sequence). The CDR3 bases are TGTGCCAGCAGTTTATTGCGGATGGGCGAGCAGTACTTC. Protein product: CASSLLRMGEQYF.

This sequence joins TRBV25-1 and TRBJ1-6, with 7 bases aligning to TRBD1. The CDR3 loop spans 16 amino acids. Per germline, CDR1 MGHDK and CDR2 SYGVNS. Trimming took 4 bases from V and 4 from J; bases not matched to a gene: 7. CDR3 nucleotides: TGTGCCAGCAGTGCCCGGACAGGCTCTTATAATTCACCCCTCCACTTT. It codes for CASSARTGSYNSPLHF.

This clone was counted a few times. The V call is TRBV30, the J call TRBJ2-2; D uncertain. Germline loops: CDR1 GTSNPN, CDR2 SVGIG (reference sequence). This CDR3 is 12 amino acids long. The germline V and J ends were trimmed by 4 bases and 8 bases, with 11 bases remaining between them. CDR3 bases: TGTGCCTGGAAGTGGATGCGGGGGGAGCTGTTTTTT. Translation: CAWKWMRGELFF.

This chain links TRBV4-1 with TRBJ2-5; maybe TRBD2 (5 bases). The CDR3 is made up of 13 amino acids. V lost 0 bases to trimming and J lost 3 bases, with 5 bases between them. CDR1 and CDR2 from the germline V gene are MGHRA and YSYEKL. The CDR3 spells CASSQEREETQYF. The DNA for the CDR3 is TGCGCCAGCAGCCAAGAGAGGGAAGAGACCCAGTACTTC.

The genes are TRBV18 and TRBJ1-5, with D possibly TRBD1 on 6 matching bases. The CDR3 totals 13 residues. V lost 5 bases and J 5 bases, leaving 10 bases between the germline ends. Germline CDR1 KGHSH, CDR2 LQKENI. The CDR3 loop reads CASSEGGDQPQHF. The DNA of the CDR3 is TGTGCCAGCTCAGAAGGGGGTGATCAGCCCCAGCATTTT.

The chain uses TRBV5-1 and TRBJ1-6, with TRBD1 matching 10 bases. CDR1 and CDR2 (germline): SGHRS, YFSETQ. This CDR3 contains 16 residues. Trimming took 2 bases from V and 8 from J; bases not matched to a gene: 7. The CDR3 spells CASSFKGDRGDSPLHF. CDR3 nucleotides: TGCGCCAGCAGCTTTAAGGGGGACAGGGGCGATTCACCCCTCCACTTT.

The rearrangement links TRBV6-1 to TRBJ1-3; 8 nucleotides align to TRBD1. The germline CDR1 and CDR2 sequences are MNHNS and SASEGT. Trimming cost V 4 bases and J 3 bases; bases outside gene matches: 2. The CDR3 runs 14 residues. The chain's CDR3 is CASSAGQVGNTIYF. The CDR3 nucleotides read TGTGCCAGCAGTGCGGGACAGGTTGGAAACACCATATATTTT.

This clone was counted a single time. The V gene is TRBV5-5, the J gene TRBJ2-3; TRBD1 is a possible D gene (6 bases). CDR1 SGHKS and CDR2 YYEKEE come from the germline V gene (reference sequence). Between the trimmed V and J ends, which lost 0 bases and 2 bases, there was a span of 13 bases. The CDR3 is made up of 16 amino acids. For the CDR3, the DNA is TGTGCCAGCAGCTTGGTTGGACAGAAGATCACAGATACGCAGTATTTT. Translating gives CASSLVGQKITDTQYF.

The chain combines TRBV5-1 with TRBJ2-7, with D tentatively TRBD2 (7 bases). Germline CDR1 is SGHRS and CDR2 is YFSETQ. The length of the CDR3 is 14 residues. Deletions cut 0 bases from V and 3 bases from J, with 10 bases between. CDR3 bases: TGCGCCAGCAGCTTGGAGGGGGGGAGCTACGAGCAGTACTTC. Protein sequence: CASSLEGGSYEQYF.

The chain combines TRBV5-1 with TRBJ1-1, with D unresolved. With 2 bases removed from V and 0 bases from J, the gap between germline ends came to 8 bases. The CDR3 runs to 14 residues. Per the germline V gene, CDR1 is SGHRS and CDR2 is YFSETQ. The CDR3 spells CASSFLAVNTEAFF. The CDR3 DNA follows: TGCGCCAGCAGCTTCCTGGCGGTGAACACTGAAGCTTTCTTT. Variable domain in full (rest from reference TRBV5-1 and TRBJ1-1): KAGVTQTPRYLIKTRGQQVTLSCSPISGHRSVSWYQQTPGQGLQFLFEYFSETQRNKGNFPGRFSGRQFSNSRSEMNVSTLELGDSALYLCASSFLAVNTEAFFGQGTRLTVV.

The chain employs TRBV18 and TRBJ1-2; D is ambiguous. This CDR3 has 14 amino acids. Germline V gene data show CDR1 as KGHSH and CDR2 as LQKENI. The V gene lost 3 bases and the J gene lost 4 bases, with 12 bases spanning the gap. The CDR3 region is CASSPRDGVYGYTF. The CDR3 DNA sequence: TGTGCCAGCTCACCCCGCGACGGAGTCTATGGCTACACCTTC.